What follows is one TCR beta chain and its context. What antigen it recognizes has not been identified. Per-nucleotide qualities are absent, and no much larger clonotype sits a single base away. The protocol used for the library was 5' RACE. Sequenced on an Illumina HiSeq 2500. A second PCR of 7 to 11 cycles was run with a J-beta primer mix and a sample-barcoded 5' primer. Each TCR beta cDNA molecule received a unique molecular identifier from a template-switch 5' adaptor carrying 12 random nucleotides. At least 2.5 million CDR3-containing paired-end reads were obtained from each sample. First-strand cDNA was synthesized from all RNA with the Mint cDNA synthesis kit, primed by a TRBC-specific oligonucleotide. Following uracil-DNA glycosylase treatment, a first 18-cycle PCR with universal primers M1SS and BC2_uni_R was performed on all cDNA. The published analysis was carried out like this. Each sample was normalized by randomly selecting 1 million high-quality reads, each carrying a distinct molecular identifier. Instead of being binned into consensus sequences, reads that shared molecular identifiers were thrown out. MiTCR, set to a Q25 quality threshold and the strictest error-elimination algorithm, was used for CDR3 identification, clonotype clustering and error correction. A nonparametric unseen species model using Euler transformation provided a lower-bound estimate of total TCR beta diversity. TCRdb trimmed the raw reads at Q25, called clones with MiXCR and kept productive beta chains. Here each entry gathers all rows of one CDR3 protein and keeps the most common genes and DNA. These V and J calls are TCRdb output, not the study's own analysis. For this sample there are approximately 820,000 distinct CDR3 sequences; 44% appear just once. Of the sample, roughly 19% is held by the ten largest clones.

Including cysteine and phenylalanine, the CDR3 has 13 amino acids. Left in the record is the CDR3 DNA by itself, 39 bases read in frame from the first base. The germline V gene (reference sequence) sets CDR1 to MNHEY and CDR2 to SMNVEV. V drops 3 bases and J drops 5 bases, leaving 11 bases in between. This sample was included in a study of blood T cells in healthy people across ages (dated by TCRdb to 2015 to 2017). General notes on the study: In model experiments, template switching captured about one uniquely barcoded TCR beta cDNA molecule for every two T cells. Age-related changes in TCR beta repertoire diversity were measured in the study by deep sequencing normalized with unique cDNA molecular identifiers. The donors were split into four age groups: young (average approximately 16 years), middle-aged (around 37), aged (approximately 59) and long-lived (approximately 80). To avoid experimental bias, donors of different ages were spread randomly across the sequencing lanes. The study analyzed two additional independent replicas of 1 million unique cDNA reads from the same blood draw for two donors, one aged 18 to 30 and one aged 80 or older.

The donors were a few dozen Caucasian individuals from Russia, aged about 6 to 100 years, who were systemically healthy. About 10 milliliters of peripheral blood were collected from each donor into EDTA-treated Vacutainer tubes. Ficoll-Paque density-gradient centrifugation was used to isolate PBMCs, with at least 6 million per sample. Trizol reagent was used to extract total RNA from PBMCs, with at least 6 micrograms per sample. For every donor, flow cytometry on a PBMC aliquot measured the percentage of naive CD45RAhigh/CD27high T cells. Study-level results and caveats: Observed TCR beta diversity correlated strongly with the percentage of naive T cells measured by flow cytometry. Bulk unsorted PBMC profiling prevented conclusive comparison of naive and antigen-experienced compartments. Because donor CMV infection status was unknown, age-related changes in expanded clonotypes were potentially confounded. Observed TCR beta diversity per million T cells fell roughly linearly with age, and a significant reduction was already apparent by age about 43. Estimates of total diversity based on one million sequenced T cells were considered lower bounds and underestimates. Compared with the aged group, the long-lived group had more naive CD4+ T cells, fewer expanded clones and increased TCR diversity, a pattern suggesting age selection.

The V and J segments used are TRBV27 and TRBJ2-7, with the D gene not confidently named. The sequenced material came from blood. The clonotype comes from a man aged 60-69 years in good health. The sequenced DNA: TGTGCCAGCAGTTTTGGCAGGAGCGACGAGCAGTACTTC. Its amino acids are CASSFGRSDEQYF.